The present entry profiles one TCR beta chain with its context. What it binds is not known. With UMI labels, 5' RACE was used to prepare the TRB cDNA libraries. Reanalyzing the 5' RACE reads, TCRdb keeps one entry per CDR3 protein, without DNA. The table gives some 41,000 distinct CDR3 sequences; the top ten clones make up around 11% of it. Germline assignment: CDR1 SGHAT and CDR2 FQNNGV. This CDR3 spans 13 amino acids. The data stem from a study of CXCR3-negative and CXCR3-positive naive CD8 T cells. Overall study findings and caveats: Naive subsets had comparable surface CD5; TCR strength was inferred from TRB CDR3 properties. TRBV-TRBJ usage was similar across naive CXCR3 subsets but distinct in memory cells. Naive subsets were similarly diverse, while memory CD8+ repertoires were much less diverse.

Sample: memory CD8+ T cells from blood. The source is a human donor in good health. Some clones in this sample may be carry-over from other donors' samples. The chain carries TRBV11-2 and TRBJ2-5; lacking DNA, the TRBD1 call made by TCRdb goes unchecked. CDR3 region: CASSRPGEETQYF.